This record looks at one T cell receptor (beta chain) sequence and its context. The data belong to a study of OX40 agonist ivuxolimab in advanced cancers. Study summary: Aged roughly 23 to 80 with a mean of 60 years, they were 82.7% male.

V lost 4 bases and J 2 bases, leaving 9 bases between the germline ends. Per germline, CDR1 SNHLY and CDR2 FYNNEI. This CDR3 region has 15 residues. Assay used: immunoSEQ multiplex PCR; TCRdb lists only in-frame clones, some missing. The sample includes some 85,000 clones, around nine tenths of them seen just once. V and J are TRBV2 and TRBJ2-6; D unresolved. This sequence originates from an adult with an advanced solid tumor such as melanoma, head and neck, liver or kidney cancer. The sequences come from CD4+ or CD8+ T cells sorted from blood, collected in a trial of the OX40 agonist ivuxolimab. CDR3 nucleotides: TGTGCCAGCAGTGTGGTTAGGGCTGGGGCCAACGTCCTGACTTTC. Residues: CASSVVRAGANVLTF.